The 31 T cell receptor beta chains reported below all come from one sample, sequenced in a study of blood T cell repertoires in COVID-19. The protocol was immunoSEQ multiplex PCR, while the TCRdb copy is restricted to in-frame clones and leaves out a portion. The repertoire consists of over 350,000 clones, with roughly 90% occurring once and the leading ten covering around 0.95%. The sequencing input was PBMCs or T cells enriched from blood (not recorded which). The receptor set was obtained from a woman in her thirties with acute COVID-19.

The chain has TRBV12-5 and TRBJ2-3; TRBD2 matches 8 bases. Germline V lookup: CDR1 LGHNT, CDR2 FRNRAP. The CDR3 is 19 amino acids. The J segment lost 3 bases and the V segment lost 2 bases, leaving 16 bases of the junction unmatched. The CDR3 bases are TGTGCTAGTGGTTTGTCGGTAGTAGCGGGGAACCCGTGGACAGATACGCAGTATTTT. Amino acids: CASGLSVVAGNPWTDTQYF.

The chain combines TRBV6-5 with TRBJ2-7; TRBD2 aligns across 7 bases. The V gene's germline CDR1 is MNHEY and CDR2 SVGAGI. With 6 bases clipped from V and 0 bases from J, the junction kept 11 bases outside the gene matches. This CDR3 has 16 residues. The CDR3 DNA reads TGTGCCAGCAGCTACGGGGGGACTCTAAGCTCCTACGAGCAGTACTTC. This sequence encodes CASSYGGTLSSYEQYF.

This sequence joins TRBV18 and TRBJ2-2; D is perhaps TRBD2 (7 bases). Germline V gives CDR1 KGHSH, CDR2 LQKENI. There are 16 residues in the CDR3. V gave up 4 bases and J gave up 5 bases, with 17 bases separating them. The CDR3 sequence is CASSQDGGPITGELFF. Written as DNA, the CDR3 is TGTGCCAGCTCACAGGACGGGGGGCCTATAACCGGGGAGCTGTTTTTT.

The chain joins TRBV27 to TRBJ1-6; possibly TRBD1 for D (6 bases). Trimming stripped 8 bases from V and 13 bases from J, with 15 bases between. CDR1 and CDR2 from the germline V gene are MNHEY and SMNVEV (reference sequence). This CDR3 has 12 amino acids. CDR3 amino acids: CASGRGWSPLHF. In DNA, the CDR3 is TGTGCCAGCGGGAGGGGGTGGAGTCCCCTCCACTTT.

This clone was recorded a few times. CDR3 loop: CASSDGGTNEKLFF. CDR3 in DNA: TGTGCCAGCAGTGATGGGGGGACTAATGAAAAACTGTTTTTT. The chain is built from TRBV2 and TRBJ1-4, with D perhaps TRBD1 (5 bases). Trimming left V 3 bases short and J 2 bases short, with 7 bases between. CDR3 length: 14 amino acids. CDR1 is SNHLY, CDR2 FYNNEI, per germline.

Turning to this clone: This sample includes further DNA sequences coding for the same CDR3. The chain couples TRBV30 to TRBJ1-2; 7 bases fit TRBD1. The V segment lost 1 base and the J segment 5 bases; nucleotides outside the gene matches: 4. CDR3 length: 13 residues. Germline V lookup: CDR1 GTSNPN, CDR2 SVGIG (reference sequence). This chain's CDR3 is CAWSGTGLYGYTF. The DNA for the CDR3 is TGTGCCTGGAGTGGGACAGGTCTTTATGGCTACACCTTC.

About this clone: This sample includes further DNA sequences coding for the same CDR3. The genes are TRBV30 and TRBJ1-2; 7 nucleotides align to TRBD1. Germline loops: CDR1 GTSNPN, CDR2 SVGIG (reference sequence). The J segment lost 2 bases and the V segment lost 5 bases, leaving 2 bases of the junction unmatched. The CDR3 sequence is 12 residues long. The CDR3 here is CAWGQANYGYTF. CDR3 nucleotides: TGTGCCTGGGGACAGGCAAACTATGGCTACACCTTC.

In DNA, the CDR3 is TGTGCCAGCAGCTTAGCCCAAGAGTCACCCCTCCACTTT. It codes for CASSLAQESPLHF. This rearrangement joins TRBV7-9 to TRBJ1-6; D not certain. Germline assignment: CDR1 SEHNR and CDR2 FQNEAQ (reference sequence). Trimming stripped 0 bases from V and 10 bases from J, with 7 bases between. The CDR3 contains 13 residues.

The rearrangement links TRBV9 to TRBJ2-5, with TRBD2 matching 9 bases. This CDR3 spans 15 amino acids. V was clipped by 3 bases and J by 2 bases; unmatched bases: 5. CDR1 is SGDLS and CDR2 is YYNGEE in the germline V gene. The CDR3 DNA reads as TGTGCCAGCAGCGGAAGCGGGGGGCATCAAGAGACCCAGTACTTC. Its translation: CASSGSGGHQETQYF. The entire variable domain, with the rest obtained from reference TRBV9 and TRBJ2-5, is as follows: DSGVTQTPKHLITATGQRVTLRCSPRSGDLSVYWYQQSLDQGLQFLIQYYNGEERAKGNILERFSAQQFPDLHSELNLSSLELGDSALYFCASSGSGGHQETQYFGPGTRLLVL.

The rearrangement uses TRBV7-3 and TRBJ2-1; a weak D match, TRBD2 (6 bases). The CDR3 is made up of 16 amino acids. V was trimmed by 1 base and J by 0 bases, leaving 10 bases between them. Per the germline V gene, CDR1 is SGHTA and CDR2 is FQGTGA. The CDR3 nucleotides are TGTGCCAGCAGCTTAAACGGCGGGGACTCCTACAATGAGCAGTTCTTC. Protein product: CASSLNGGDSYNEQFF.

V usage is TRBV11-3 and J usage is TRBJ2-2; 7 nucleotides line up with TRBD1. This CDR3 comprises 15 residues. With V trimmed by 5 bases and J by 0 bases, 3 bases remained unmatched. CDR1 and CDR2 from the germline V gene are SGHNT and YENEEA. This chain's CDR3 is CASSPGQTNTGELFF. The CDR3 coding sequence is TGTGCCAGCAGCCCGGGACAGACGAACACCGGGGAGCTGTTTTTT.

As to this clone: The sample holds other DNA sequences that translate to the same CDR3. The chain has TRBV9 and TRBJ1-1; possible D gene TRBD1, 5 bases. There are 13 residues in the CDR3. Looked up from germline, CDR1 is SGDLS and CDR2 is YYNGEE. Between the trimmed V and J ends, which lost 0 bases and 5 bases, there was a span of 8 bases. The CDR3 spells CASSVDRSTEAFF. The CDR3 DNA reads as TGTGCCAGCAGCGTAGACAGGTCGACTGAAGCTTTCTTT.

The chain joins TRBV7-3 to TRBJ2-1, with 12 bases identical to TRBD2. V lost 1 base to trimming and J lost 3 bases; unmatched junction nucleotides: 10. Germline V gives CDR1 SGHTA, CDR2 FQGTGA. This CDR3 is built from 19 residues. The CDR3 loop is CASSLMPGLAGGNYNEQFF. DNA of the CDR3: TGTGCCAGCAGCTTAATGCCCGGGCTAGCGGGGGGGAACTACAATGAGCAGTTCTTC.

The gene calls are TRBV21-1 and TRBJ2-2; the DNA was not compared with TRBD2, the D call given in the table. TRBV21-1 is given as a pseudogene. This CDR3 spans 15 amino acids. The DNA for the CDR3 is TGTGCCAGCAGCCCCCCGAGACTAGTATCCGGGGAGCTGTTTTTT. This sequence encodes CASSPPRLVSGELFF.

The chain recombines TRBV7-6 with TRBJ2-7; the D gene is possibly TRBD2 (6 bases). V was shortened by 4 bases and J by 5 bases, with 12 bases between the two germline ends. Per the germline V gene, CDR1 is SGHVS and CDR2 is FNYEAQ. This CDR3 region has 13 residues. The CDR3 protein is CASSSPGVNEQYF. The CDR3 DNA sequence: TGTGCCAGCAGCTCACCGGGAGTTAACGAGCAGTACTTC.

As to this clone: Other DNA variants within this sample encode the same CDR3. The V call is TRBV9, the J call TRBJ1-2; D uncertain. Per the germline V gene, CDR1 is SGDLS and CDR2 is YYNGEE. Trimming took 2 bases from V and 8 from J, leaving 10 bases between them. CDR3 size: 12 residues. CDR3 region: CASSVLGGGYTF. The CDR3 bases are TGTGCCAGCAGCGTCCTCGGAGGGGGCTACACCTTC.

J is TRBJ2-5 and V is TRBV9; 7 nucleotides agree with TRBD2. Germline CDR1 reads SGDLS; CDR2 reads YYNGEE. V shed 4 bases, J shed 5 bases, and the junction held 8 bases outside the gene matches. The CDR3 is 14 amino acids. CDR3: CASSSRLAEETQYF. The CDR3 coding sequence is TGTGCCAGCAGCTCTAGACTAGCCGAGGAGACCCAGTACTTC.

The chain has TRBV19 and TRBJ1-2; the D gene is possibly TRBD1 (6 bases). The CDR3 is 13 amino acids. V was shortened by 10 bases and J by 4 bases, with 16 bases between the two germline ends. Germline V CDR1 and CDR2: LNHDA, SQIVND (reference sequence). CDR3 coding DNA: TGTGCCACAATGAACAGGGATATCTATGGCTACACCTTC. Translated, it gives CATMNRDIYGYTF.

V usage is TRBV7-9 and J usage is TRBJ1-1; D perhaps matches TRBD1 (6 bases). The CDR3 extends over 14 amino acids. Deletions cut 1 base from V and 10 bases from J, with 16 bases between. Germline V gene data show CDR1 as SEHNR and CDR2 as FQNEAQ (reference sequence). CDR3 loop: CASSLGTDRSGAFF. CDR3 DNA sequence: TGTGCCAGCAGCTTAGGTACCGACAGGAGTGGAGCTTTCTTT. Filled out from reference TRBV7-9 and TRBJ1-1, the complete variable domain reads DTGVSQNPRHKITKRGQNVTFRCDPISEHNRLYWYRQTLGQGPEFLTYFQNEAQLEKSRLLSDRFSAERPKGSFSTLEIQRTEQGDSAMYLCASSLGTDRSGAFFGQGTRLTVV.

The chain joins TRBV6-2 or TRBV6-3 to TRBJ2-7; D not resolved. This CDR3 comprises 16 residues. CDR1 MNHEY and CDR2 SVGEGT come from the germline V gene. Trimming left V 6 bases short and J 0 bases short, with 18 bases between. The chain's CDR3 is CASSTDPGGPSYEQYF. As DNA, the CDR3 is TGTGCCAGCAGCACTGATCCAGGTGGGCCCTCCTACGAGCAGTACTTC.

The V gene is TRBV27, the J gene TRBJ2-5; weak D call: TRBD1 (6 bases). The CDR3 is 13 residues long. Germline CDR1 is MNHEY and CDR2 is SMNVEV (reference sequence). With 8 bases removed from V and 2 bases from J, the gap between germline ends came to 12 bases. The CDR3 DNA reads TGTGCCAGCGGGTGGACAGAGCAAGAGACCCAGTACTTC. Its translation is CASGWTEQETQYF.

The V and J genes are TRBV2 and TRBJ2-1; a possible D gene is TRBD2 (5 bases). CDR3 length: 11 amino acids. CDR1 is SNHLY and CDR2 is FYNNEI in the germline V gene. Trimming took off 6 bases at V and 14 bases at J, with 14 bases between the two ends. CDR3 DNA: TGTGCCAGCAGGGACGTTGGGAGAAAGTTCTTC. It codes for CASRDVGRKFF. Based on the CDR3 plus reference TRBV2 and TRBJ2-1, the full variable domain is EPEVTQTPSHQVTQMGQEVILRCVPISNHLYFYWYRQILGQKVEFLVSFYNNEISEKSEIFDDQFSVERPDGSNFTLKIRSTKLEDSAMYFCASRDVGRKFFGPGTRLTVL.

This clone came up once. This chain links TRBV2 with TRBJ2-5; TRBD1 aligns across 9 bases. J gave up 5 bases and V 7 bases, and 8 bases lay outside the gene matches. Germline CDR1 SNHLY, CDR2 FYNNEI. This CDR3 is 14 amino acids long. As DNA, the CDR3 is TGTGCCAGCACCCTACAGGGGGCCGGGGAGACCCAGTACTTC. It translates to CASTLQGAGETQYF.

This clone was counted once. This chain uses TRBV6-5 with TRBJ1-5; 9 positions match TRBD1. The germline V gene encodes CDR1 MNHEY and CDR2 SVGAGI. The CDR3 spans 13 residues. V trimming: 9 bases; J trimming: 6 bases; junction bases outside the gene matches: 6. The CDR3 bases are TGTGCCAGTAGGACAGGGGTGGTTCAGCCCCAGCATTTT. Translation: CASRTGVVQPQHF.

CDR3 DNA sequence: TGTGCCAGCAGCAGCGGACAGTTGAACACTGAAGCTTTCTTT. Translated: CASSSGQLNTEAFF. The V call is TRBV7-9, the J call TRBJ1-1, with TRBD1 as a possible D gene (6 bases). CDR3 length: 14 amino acids. Trimming took 5 bases from V and 0 from J, leaving 10 bases between them. Germline V gene data show CDR1 as SEHNR and CDR2 as FQNEAQ (reference sequence). The full variable domain, with the rest looked up from reference TRBV7-9 and TRBJ1-1, is DTGVSQNPRHKITKRGQNVTFRCDPISEHNRLYWYRQTLGQGPEFLTYFQNEAQLEKSRLLSDRFSAERPKGSFSTLEIQRTEQGDSAMYLCASSSGQLNTEAFFGQGTRLTVV.

This chain's CDR3 is CASSRAGIAKNIQYF. The DNA for the CDR3 is TGTGCCAGTAGTCGGGCAGGGATAGCCAAAAACATTCAGTACTTC. The chain is built from TRBV19 and TRBJ2-4; TRBD1 is a possible D gene (5 bases). This CDR3 is 15 amino acids long. CDR1 is LNHDA, CDR2 SQIVND, per germline (reference sequence). Trimming shortened V by 5 bases and J by 0 bases, and 11 bases separated the two germline ends.

The rearrangement uses TRBV24-1 and TRBJ1-1; 7 bases map to TRBD1. The junction had 5 bases not matched to a gene; V was cut back by 4 bases and J by 7 bases. The germline gives CDR1 KGHDR, CDR2 SFDVKD. The CDR3 covers 13 residues. This chain's CDR3 is CATSDKTGIEAFF. The CDR3 region has the DNA TGTGCCACCAGTGACAAGACAGGGATTGAAGCTTTCTTT.

V and J are TRBV7-9 and TRBJ2-3; D remains unclear. CDR1 is SEHNR, CDR2 FQNEAQ, per germline (reference sequence). This CDR3 spans 13 amino acids. V was clipped by 2 bases and J by 2 bases, with 5 bases between them. The CDR3 DNA sequence: TGTGCCAGCAGCTTAATCATCACAGATACGCAGTATTTT. Translation gives CASSLIITDTQYF.

The V gene is TRBV6-5, the J gene TRBJ2-1, with 7 bases aligning to TRBD1. The germline CDR1 and CDR2 sequences are MNHEY and SVGAGI. The CDR3 has 14 amino acids. V dropped 4 bases and J dropped 0; count of bases not matched to a gene: 0. CDR3: CASSWDSSYNEQFF. Here the CDR3 DNA reads TGTGCCAGCAGTTGGGACAGCTCCTACAATGAGCAGTTCTTC.

The chain couples TRBV5-6 to TRBJ1-5; TRBD1 might be the D (6 bases). Trimming cost V 4 bases and J 0 bases, with 8 bases left between them. The germline CDR1 and CDR2 sequences are SGHDT and YYEEEE. The CDR3 extends over 14 amino acids. CDR3: CASSTGYSNQPQHF. In nucleotides, the CDR3 is TGTGCCAGCAGCACAGGGTATAGCAATCAGCCCCAGCATTTT.

The V and J genes are TRBV7-2 and TRBJ2-1, with 9 bases aligning to TRBD1. CDR1 and CDR2 from the germline V gene are SGHTA and FQGNSA. The CDR3 has 14 residues. Trimming cost V 5 bases and J 8 bases; bases outside gene matches: 7. This CDR3 is CASSPAGQGHEQFF. CDR3 bases: TGTGCCAGCAGCCCAGCGGGACAGGGCCATGAGCAGTTCTTC.